This T cell receptor beta chain was found in a study of blood T cell repertoires in COVID-19. Trimming removed 0 bases from V and 5 bases from J, with 13 bases in between. This CDR3 comprises 14 residues. Germline V gene sequence: CDR1 GTSNPN, CDR2 SVGIG (reference sequence). Profiling relied on immunoSEQ multiplex PCR, and the TCRdb table lists in-frame clones only, not all of them. The sample yields around 120,000 clones, about nine tenths seen once. This chain connects TRBV30 to TRBJ1-1; the D is unclear. The clonotype comes from a man between 60 and 75 years old with COVID-19, enrolled during active disease. The sequencing input was peripheral blood. The DNA for the CDR3 is TGTGCCTGGAGTGTACCCCAGGTACGTACTGAAGCTTTCTTT. Translated, it gives CAWSVPQVRTEAFF. Using reference TRBV30 and TRBJ1-1 for the parts outside the CDR3, the full variable domain is SQTIHQWPATLVQPVGSPLSLECTVEGTSNPNLYWYRQAAGRGLQLLFYSVGIGQISSEVPQNLSASRPQDRQFILSSKKLLLSDSGFYLCAWSVPQVRTEAFFGQGTRLTVV.